Given below is one TCR beta chain in context. This entry is derived from a study of shared clonotypes between healthy human individuals. Study-level background: CD8 memory received one plate per donor, CD8 naive two, CD4 memory three and CD4 naive three.

Only Caucasian adults living in Nashville, Tennessee served as donors. CDR1 and CDR2 from the germline V gene are LNHDA and SQIVND (reference sequence). V was clipped by 3 bases and J by 2 bases, with 15 bases between them. CDR3 length: 16 amino acids. Deep was the level used in running the assay. TCRdb keeps only in-frame clones here, not all; method: immunoSEQ multiplex PCR. The table has about 380,000 clones, around 96% seen once. J is TRBJ2-3 and V is TRBV19; D possibly corresponds to TRBD1 (6 bases). The receptor was derived from a young man in good health. The material sequenced was memory CD8+ T cells sorted from blood. This sample's subset: CD45RO+ cells pooled with CCR7-negative TemRA cells. The CDR3 spells CASSIGQGRLTDTQYF. The CDR3 bases are TGTGCCAGTAGTATTGGGCAGGGGCGACTCACAGATACGCAGTATTTT. The entire variable domain, with the rest obtained from reference TRBV19 and TRBJ2-3, is as follows: DGGITQSPKYLFRKEGQNVTLSCEQNLNHDAMYWYRQDPGQGLRLIYYSQIVNDFQKGDIAEGYSVSREKKESFPLTVTSAQKNPTAFYLCASSIGQGRLTDTQYFGPGTRLTVL.